This passage covers 15 T cell receptor beta chains from one sample sequenced in a study of shared clonotypes between healthy human individuals. The method was immunoSEQ multiplex PCR; TCRdb's version includes in-frame clones alone and lacks a portion of them. This table holds roughly 1,000,000 clones, around 78% found once. Material for sequencing was memory CD4+ T cells from PBMCs. As to subset: CD45RA-negative fraction. All receptors derive from a man aged 18-30 years in good health. Some clones in this sample may be carry-over from other donors' samples.

This chain connects TRBV6-5 to TRBJ2-5, with D hard to call. The CDR3 spans 15 residues. Germline V gene lookup returns CDR1 MNHEY and CDR2 SVGAGI. V was trimmed by 7 bases and J by 2 bases, leaving 17 bases between them. CDR3 loop: CASTTMARIQETQYF. CDR3 DNA sequence: TGTGCCAGCACCACCATGGCGCGGATACAAGAGACCCAGTACTTC.

The chain employs TRBV5-1 and TRBJ2-3; D possibly corresponds to TRBD2 (6 bases). The V and J ends lost 4 bases and 0 bases respectively, with 21 bases between them. Germline CDR1 and CDR2: SGHRS and YFSETQ. The CDR3 is 18 residues long. The CDR3 here is CASSPSTLAPLSTDTQYF. Here the CDR3 DNA reads TGCGCCAGCAGCCCCTCTACCCTAGCGCCGTTAAGCACAGATACGCAGTATTTT.

This clone was seen only a few times. The gene calls are TRBV2 and TRBJ1-5, with 11 bases lining up with TRBD1. Per germline, CDR1 SNHLY and CDR2 FYNNEI. The CDR3 has 14 amino acids. Trimming took 8 bases from V and 7 from J; bases not matched to a gene: 7. The CDR3 DNA follows: TGTGCCAGCTCCCAGGGACAGGGGGAACAGCCCCAGCATTTT. Its protein product is CASSQGQGEQPQHF.

This clone appeared once. The genes are TRBV6-5 and TRBJ1-2; maybe TRBD1 (6 bases). Looked up from germline, CDR1 is MNHEY and CDR2 is SVGAGI. Between the trimmed V and J ends, which lost 2 bases and 10 bases, there was a span of 17 bases. The length of the CDR3 is 14 residues. As DNA, the CDR3 is TGTGCCAGCAGTTACGGTGGCACAGGGAGCGTCTACACCTTC. Translation: CASSYGGTGSVYTF.

V gene TRBV5-1 combines with J gene TRBJ2-7; D remains unclear. In germline, CDR1 is SGHRS, CDR2 YFSETQ. This CDR3 is built from 15 residues. V was trimmed by 2 bases and J by 4 bases, leaving 16 bases between them. This CDR3 is CASSFSGQVYYEQYF. The CDR3 DNA is TGCGCCAGCAGCTTTTCTGGGCAGGTCTATTACGAGCAGTACTTC.

V and J are TRBV18 and TRBJ2-3; D gene unclear. Trimming shortened V by 2 bases and J by 0 bases, and 12 bases separated the two germline ends. This CDR3 is 16 amino acids long. Looked up from germline, CDR1 is KGHSH and CDR2 is LQKENI. The chain's CDR3 is CASSPFFGSSTDTQYF. The DNA for the CDR3 is TGTGCCAGCTCACCATTTTTCGGTTCTAGCACAGATACGCAGTATTTT.

Regarding this clone: Other DNA sequences within the sample encode an identical CDR3. V gene TRBV7-2 combines with J gene TRBJ2-7; D gene ambiguous. The length of the CDR3 is 13 residues. Trimming took off 5 bases at V and 2 bases at J, with 10 bases between the two ends. The germline V gene encodes CDR1 SGHTA and CDR2 FQGNSA. The CDR3 loop reads CASSPLGAYEQYF. The CDR3 DNA follows: TGTGCCAGCAGCCCCCTAGGCGCCTACGAGCAGTACTTC.

On this clone itself: This clone may be a read error of a much larger clone one base away. The same CDR3 arises from other DNA sequences in this sample as well. The J gene is TRBJ2-2, the V gene TRBV5-8; D is unclear. The CDR3 sequence is 13 residues long. Germline V gene data show CDR1 as SGHTS and CDR2 as YDEGEE. The CDR3 coding sequence is TGTGCTAGCAGCTCCCGTGACCCCGGGGAGCTGTTTTTT. Protein sequence: CASSSRDPGELFF.

The V and J genes are TRBV5-4 and TRBJ2-3; the D gene is possibly TRBD2 (5 bases). The V end lost 6 bases, the J end lost 5 bases, and 10 bases lay between the germline ends. CDR3 length: 12 residues. Germline CDR1 SGHNT, CDR2 YYREEE (reference sequence). The CDR3 protein is CASTPGGDTQYF. The DNA of the CDR3 is TGTGCCAGCACGCCTGGAGGAGATACGCAGTATTTT.

The gene calls are TRBV28 and TRBJ1-2; a weak D match, TRBD1 (6 bases). Germline assignment: CDR1 MDHEN and CDR2 SYDVKM. The V and J ends lost 6 bases and 1 base respectively, with 15 bases between them. The CDR3 spans 15 residues. CDR3 nucleotide sequence: TGTGCCAGCAGGAGCTGGGGGGCGGGTAACTATGGCTACACCTTC. Translating gives CASRSWGAGNYGYTF.

With respect to this clone: Other DNA sequences in the sample encode the same CDR3. The chain links TRBV30 to TRBJ1-5; D not resolved. The CDR3 runs to 13 residues. V was clipped by 2 bases and J by 5 bases, with 10 bases between them. CDR1 is GTSNPN, CDR2 SVGIG, per germline (reference sequence). The CDR3 DNA sequence: TGTGCCTGGAGTTCCCGTGAGGATCAGCCCCAGCATTTT. Its protein product is CAWSSREDQPQHF. Drawing the rest from reference TRBV30 and TRBJ1-5, the complete variable domain is SQTIHQWPATLVQPVGSPLSLECTVEGTSNPNLYWYRQAAGRGLQLLFYSVGIGQISSEVPQNLSASRPQDRQFILSSKKLLLSDSGFYLCAWSSREDQPQHFGDGTRLSIL.

The chain employs TRBV28 and TRBJ2-1, with D possibly matching TRBD2 (5 bases). The CDR3 is made up of 14 amino acids. Trimming removed 7 bases at V and 4 bases at J, with 14 bases between. The germline V gene has CDR1 MDHEN and CDR2 SYDVKM. The CDR3 coding sequence is TGTGCCAGCAATCCGAGCGGAATATACAATGAGCAGTTCTTC. Translating gives CASNPSGIYNEQFF.

The V call is TRBV9, the J call TRBJ2-7; 8 bases align to TRBD2. The V gene end was trimmed by 3 bases and the J gene end by 5 bases; junction bases not matched to a gene: 13. The CDR3 spans 16 residues. Germline V gene data show CDR1 as SGDLS and CDR2 as YYNGEE. The CDR3: CASSARGSGSDDEQYF. The CDR3 DNA reads as TGTGCCAGCAGCGCGAGGGGGAGCGGGAGTGATGACGAGCAGTACTTC.

This chain uses TRBV6-5 with TRBJ2-5; TRBD1 matches at 10 bases. Germline CDR1 reads MNHEY; CDR2 reads SVGAGI. V trimming: 4 bases; J trimming: 5 bases; junction bases outside the gene matches: 7. The CDR3 loop spans 15 amino acids. The CDR3 DNA sequence: TGTGCCAGCAGTTCCTGGGGACAGGGGTCCGAGACCCAGTACTTC. Amino acids: CASSSWGQGSETQYF.

The J gene is TRBJ1-1, the V gene TRBV6-5; D possibly corresponds to TRBD1 (5 bases). The CDR3 runs to 13 residues. Trimming took 5 bases from V and 4 from J, leaving 11 bases between them. In germline, CDR1 is MNHEY, CDR2 SVGAGI. CDR3 region: CASSPRGGTEAFF. The CDR3 nucleotides read TGTGCCAGCAGTCCGAGGGGTGGCACTGAAGCTTTCTTT.